The source of this T cell receptor (beta chain) is a study of cytotoxic CD8 clonotypes in ibrutinib-treated CLL. Looking at the study overall: The study included 11 relapsed/refractory and fewer than 16 treatment-naive patients; under 18 had IGHV unmutated disease. Response was recorded as partial in around 25 patients and complete in 2; at median approximately 63 months, around 14 remained remitted and around twelve had progressed. Study-wide results and limits: The clonality rise at ibrutinib response reflected private clonotype expansion. Sustained-remission and progressing patients' sampling times differed.

A note on this clone: Its antigen is currently unknown.

The repertoire was sequenced with immunoSEQ multiplex PCR; TCRdb's copy has only in-frame clones and lacks some. The table includes roughly 13,000 clones, approximately 70% detected once. The germline V gene has CDR1 SGHRS and CDR2 YFSETQ. J was trimmed by 2 bases and V by 4 bases; bases with no gene match: 8. The CDR3 spans 16 residues. The sequencing here drew on PBMCs, taken before ibrutinib treatment. This sequence originates from a human donor with chronic lymphocytic leukemia. The V call is TRBV5-1, the J call TRBJ2-1; 8 bases line up with TRBD1. In nucleotides, the CDR3 is TGCGCCAGCAGCACCCCGGACAGGGAGGCCTACAATGAGCAGTTCTTC. Residues: CASSTPDREAYNEQFF. Combining the CDR3 with reference TRBV5-1 and TRBJ2-1 gives the whole variable domain KAGVTQTPRYLIKTRGQQVTLSCSPISGHRSVSWYQQTPGQGLQFLFEYFSETQRNKGNFPGRFSGRQFSNSRSEMNVSTLELGDSALYLCASSTPDREAYNEQFFGPGTRLTVL.